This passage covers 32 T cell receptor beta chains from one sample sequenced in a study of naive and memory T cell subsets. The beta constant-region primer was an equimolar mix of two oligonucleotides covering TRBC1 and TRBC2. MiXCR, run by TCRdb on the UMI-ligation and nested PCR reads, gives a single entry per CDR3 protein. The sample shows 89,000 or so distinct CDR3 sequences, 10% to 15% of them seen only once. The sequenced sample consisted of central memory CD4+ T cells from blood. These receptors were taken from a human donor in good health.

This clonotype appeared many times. This CDR3 is CASSPLEGETEAFF. CDR3 sequence (DNA): TGTGCCAGCAGTCCTCTTGAGGGGGAGACTGAAGCTTTCTTT. The chain employs TRBV12-3 or TRBV12-4 and TRBJ1-1, with D possibly matching TRBD1 (6 bases). V was shortened by 5 bases and J by 5 bases, with 15 bases between the two germline ends. The CDR3 is 14 residues long.

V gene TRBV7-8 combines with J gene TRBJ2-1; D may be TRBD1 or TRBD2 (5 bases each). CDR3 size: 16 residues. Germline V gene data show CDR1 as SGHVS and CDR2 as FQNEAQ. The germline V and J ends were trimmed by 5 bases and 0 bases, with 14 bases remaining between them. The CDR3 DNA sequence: TGTGCCAGCAGCCCTCGGGACCTTATCTCCTACAATGAGCAGTTCTTC. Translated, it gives CASSPRDLISYNEQFF. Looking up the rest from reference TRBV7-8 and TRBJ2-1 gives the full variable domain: GAGVSQSPRYKVAKRGQDVALRCDPISGHVSLFWYQQALGQGPEFLTYFQNEAQLDKSGLPSDRFFAERPEGSVSTLKIQRTQQEDSAVYLCASSPRDLISYNEQFFGPGTRLTVL.

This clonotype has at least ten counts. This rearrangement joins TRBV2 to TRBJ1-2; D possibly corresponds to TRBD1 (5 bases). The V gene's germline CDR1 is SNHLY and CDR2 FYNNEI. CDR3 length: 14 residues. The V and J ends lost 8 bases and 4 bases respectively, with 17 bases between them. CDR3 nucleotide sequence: TGTGCCAGCGCAATACCGACAGACCCCTATGGCTACACCTTC. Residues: CASAIPTDPYGYTF.

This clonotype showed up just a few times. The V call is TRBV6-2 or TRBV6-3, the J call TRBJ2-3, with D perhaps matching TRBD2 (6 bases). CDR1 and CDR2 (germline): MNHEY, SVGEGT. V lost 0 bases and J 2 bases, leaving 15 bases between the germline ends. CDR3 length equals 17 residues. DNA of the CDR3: TGTGCCAGCAGTTACTCGCGGGACCGGGACCCCACAGATACGCAGTATTTT. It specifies CASSYSRDRDPTDTQYF.

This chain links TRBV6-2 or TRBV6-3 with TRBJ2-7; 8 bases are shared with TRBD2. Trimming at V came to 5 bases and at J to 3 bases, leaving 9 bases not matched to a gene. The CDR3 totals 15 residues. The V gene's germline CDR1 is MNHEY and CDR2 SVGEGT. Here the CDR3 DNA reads TGTGCCAGCAGTACCGGGACTAGTAATAACTACGAGCAGTACTTC. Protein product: CASSTGTSNNYEQYF.

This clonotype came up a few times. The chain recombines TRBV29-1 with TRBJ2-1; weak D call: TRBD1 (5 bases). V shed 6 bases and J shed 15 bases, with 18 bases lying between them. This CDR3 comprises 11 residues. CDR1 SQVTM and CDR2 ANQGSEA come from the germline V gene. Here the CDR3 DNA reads TGCAGCGTGATTCAGGGTTTGAATCTGTTCTTC. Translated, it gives CSVIQGLNLFF.

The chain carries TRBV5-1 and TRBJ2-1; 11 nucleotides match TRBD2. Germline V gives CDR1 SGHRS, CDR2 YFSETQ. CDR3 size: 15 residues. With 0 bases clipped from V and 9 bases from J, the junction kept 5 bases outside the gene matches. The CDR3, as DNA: TGCGCCAGCAGCTTGGTAGCGGGAGGGCCCATTGAGCAGTTCTTC. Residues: CASSLVAGGPIEQFF.

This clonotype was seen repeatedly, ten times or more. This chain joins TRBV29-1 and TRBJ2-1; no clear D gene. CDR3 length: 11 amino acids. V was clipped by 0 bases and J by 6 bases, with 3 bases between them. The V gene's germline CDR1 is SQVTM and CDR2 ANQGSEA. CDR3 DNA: TGCAGCGTTGAAGACTTCAATGAGCAGTTCTTC. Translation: CSVEDFNEQFF.

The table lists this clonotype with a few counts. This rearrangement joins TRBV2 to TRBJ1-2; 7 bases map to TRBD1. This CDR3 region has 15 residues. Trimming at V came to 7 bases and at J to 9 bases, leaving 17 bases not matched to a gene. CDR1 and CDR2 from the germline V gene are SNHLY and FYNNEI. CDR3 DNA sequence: TGTGCCAGCACCGGGTGGGACAGCCCCTACCCGCGCTACACCTTC. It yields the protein CASTGWDSPYPRYTF.

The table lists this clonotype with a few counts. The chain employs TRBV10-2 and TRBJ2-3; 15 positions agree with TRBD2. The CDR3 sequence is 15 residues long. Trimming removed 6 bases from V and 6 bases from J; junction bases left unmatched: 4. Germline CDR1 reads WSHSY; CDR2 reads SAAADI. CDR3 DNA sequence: TGCGCCAGCAGGGCTGGACTAGCGGGAGGGGATACGCAGTATTTT. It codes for CASRAGLAGGDTQYF.

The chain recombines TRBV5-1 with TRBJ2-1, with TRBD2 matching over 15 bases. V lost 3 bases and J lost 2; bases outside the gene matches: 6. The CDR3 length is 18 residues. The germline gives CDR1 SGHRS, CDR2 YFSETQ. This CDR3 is CASSSGTSGRNTYNEQFF. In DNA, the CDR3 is TGCGCCAGCAGCTCCGGGACTAGCGGGAGGAACACCTACAATGAGCAGTTCTTC. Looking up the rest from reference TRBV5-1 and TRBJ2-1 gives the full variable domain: KAGVTQTPRYLIKTRGQQVTLSCSPISGHRSVSWYQQTPGQGLQFLFEYFSETQRNKGNFPGRFSGRQFSNSRSEMNVSTLELGDSALYLCASSSGTSGRNTYNEQFFGPGTRLTVL.

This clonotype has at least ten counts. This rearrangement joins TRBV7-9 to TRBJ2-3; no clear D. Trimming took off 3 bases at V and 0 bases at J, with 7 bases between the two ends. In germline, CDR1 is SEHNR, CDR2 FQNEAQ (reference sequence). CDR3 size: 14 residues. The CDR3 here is CASSFSGSTDTQYF. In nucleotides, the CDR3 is TGTGCCAGCAGCTTTTCCGGGAGCACAGATACGCAGTATTTT.

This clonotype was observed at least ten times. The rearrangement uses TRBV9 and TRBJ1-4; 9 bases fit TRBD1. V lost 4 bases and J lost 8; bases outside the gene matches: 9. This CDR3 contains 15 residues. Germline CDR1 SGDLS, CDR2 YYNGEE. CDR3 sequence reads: CASSSSGTGREKLFF. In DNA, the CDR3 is TGTGCCAGCAGCTCATCCGGGACAGGGAGAGAAAAACTGTTTTTT.

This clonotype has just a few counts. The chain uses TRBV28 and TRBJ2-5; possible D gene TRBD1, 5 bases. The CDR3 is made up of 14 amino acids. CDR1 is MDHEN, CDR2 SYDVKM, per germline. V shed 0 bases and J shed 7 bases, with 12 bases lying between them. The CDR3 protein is CASSLWTVPGTQYF. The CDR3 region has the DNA TGTGCCAGCAGTTTATGGACAGTCCCGGGGACCCAGTACTTC. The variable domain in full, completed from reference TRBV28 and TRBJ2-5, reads DVKVTQSSRYLVKRTGEKVFLECVQDMDHENMFWYRQDPGLGLRLIYFSYDVKMKEKGDIPEGYSVSREKKERFSLILESASTNQTSMYLCASSLWTVPGTQYFGPGTRLLVL.

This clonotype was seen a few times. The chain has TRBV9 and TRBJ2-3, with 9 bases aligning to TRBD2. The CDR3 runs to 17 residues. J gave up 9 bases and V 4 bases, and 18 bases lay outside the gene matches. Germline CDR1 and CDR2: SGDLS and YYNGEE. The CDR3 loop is CASSMGGLASGKLTQYF. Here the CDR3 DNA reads TGTGCCAGCAGCATGGGAGGACTAGCGAGCGGGAAGTTAACGCAGTATTTT.

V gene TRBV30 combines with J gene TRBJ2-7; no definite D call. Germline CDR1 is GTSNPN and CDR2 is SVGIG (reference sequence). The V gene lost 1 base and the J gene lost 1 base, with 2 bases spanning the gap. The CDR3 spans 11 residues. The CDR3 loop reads CAWSASYEQYF. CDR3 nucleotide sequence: TGTGCCTGGAGTGCGTCCTACGAGCAGTACTTC.

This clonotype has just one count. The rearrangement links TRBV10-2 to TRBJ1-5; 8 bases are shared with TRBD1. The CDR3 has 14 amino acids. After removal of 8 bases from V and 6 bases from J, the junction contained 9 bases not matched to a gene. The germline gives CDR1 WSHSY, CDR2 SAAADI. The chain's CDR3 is CASRPTGVSQPQHF. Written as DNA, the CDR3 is TGCGCCAGCCGCCCGACAGGGGTGAGTCAGCCCCAGCATTTT.

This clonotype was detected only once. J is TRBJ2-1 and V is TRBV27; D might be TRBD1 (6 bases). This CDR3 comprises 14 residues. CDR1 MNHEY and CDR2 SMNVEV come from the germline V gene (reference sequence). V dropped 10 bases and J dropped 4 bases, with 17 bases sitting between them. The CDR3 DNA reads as TGTGCCACTCGCAAGAACAGGGAATACAATGAGCAGTTCTTC. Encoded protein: CATRKNREYNEQFF.

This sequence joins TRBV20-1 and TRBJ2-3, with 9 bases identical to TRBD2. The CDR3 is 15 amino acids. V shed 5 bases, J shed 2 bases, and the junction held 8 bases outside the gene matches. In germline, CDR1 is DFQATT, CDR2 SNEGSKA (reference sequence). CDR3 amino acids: CSADIAGAVTDTQYF. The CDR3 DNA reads TGCAGTGCTGATATAGCGGGAGCCGTCACAGATACGCAGTATTTT.

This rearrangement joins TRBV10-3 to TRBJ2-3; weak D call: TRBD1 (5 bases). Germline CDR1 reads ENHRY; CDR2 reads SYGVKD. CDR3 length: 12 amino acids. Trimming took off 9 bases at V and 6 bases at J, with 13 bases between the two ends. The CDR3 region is CAIQGVVDTQYF. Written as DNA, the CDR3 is TGTGCCATTCAGGGTGTTGTGGATACGCAGTATTTT.

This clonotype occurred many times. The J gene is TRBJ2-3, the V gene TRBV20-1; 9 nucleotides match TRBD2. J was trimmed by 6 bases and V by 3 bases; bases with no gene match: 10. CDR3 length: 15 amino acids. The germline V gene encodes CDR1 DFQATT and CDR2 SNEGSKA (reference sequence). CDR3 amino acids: CSASALAGDHDTQYF. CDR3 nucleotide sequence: TGCAGTGCTAGTGCGTTAGCGGGAGACCACGATACGCAGTATTTT.

The CDR3 protein is CASSEDGIYGYTF. CDR3 coding DNA: TGTGCCAGCAGTGAGGATGGGATCTATGGCTACACCTTC. The rearrangement uses TRBV25-1 and TRBJ1-2; D gene uncertain. Trimming cost V 3 bases and J 4 bases, with 9 bases left between them. The germline gives CDR1 MGHDK, CDR2 SYGVNS. This CDR3 region has 13 residues.

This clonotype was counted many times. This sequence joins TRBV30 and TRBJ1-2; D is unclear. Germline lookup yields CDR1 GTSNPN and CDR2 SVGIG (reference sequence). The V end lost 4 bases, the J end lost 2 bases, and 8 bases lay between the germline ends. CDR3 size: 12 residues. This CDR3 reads CAWIAYNYGYTF. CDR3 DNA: TGTGCCTGGATTGCCTACAACTATGGCTACACCTTC.

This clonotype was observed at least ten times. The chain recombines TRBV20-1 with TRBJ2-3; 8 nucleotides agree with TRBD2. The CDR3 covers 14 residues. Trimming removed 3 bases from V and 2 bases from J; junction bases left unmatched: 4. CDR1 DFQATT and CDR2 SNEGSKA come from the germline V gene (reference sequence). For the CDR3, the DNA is TGCAGTGCTAGGTCTAGCGGGTTCACAGATACGCAGTATTTT. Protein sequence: CSARSSGFTDTQYF.

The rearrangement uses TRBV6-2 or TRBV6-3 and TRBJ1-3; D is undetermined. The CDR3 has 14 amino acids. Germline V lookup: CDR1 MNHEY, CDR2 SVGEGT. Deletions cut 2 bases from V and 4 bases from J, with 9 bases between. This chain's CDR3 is CASSYQSSGNTIYF. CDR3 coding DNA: TGTGCCAGCAGTTACCAGAGCTCCGGAAACACCATATATTTT.

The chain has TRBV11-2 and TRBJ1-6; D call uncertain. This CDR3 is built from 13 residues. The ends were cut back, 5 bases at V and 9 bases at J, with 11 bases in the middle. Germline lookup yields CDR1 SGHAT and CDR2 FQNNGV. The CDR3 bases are TGTGCCAGCAGCGGACTGATGGCTTCACCCCTCCACTTT. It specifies CASSGLMASPLHF.

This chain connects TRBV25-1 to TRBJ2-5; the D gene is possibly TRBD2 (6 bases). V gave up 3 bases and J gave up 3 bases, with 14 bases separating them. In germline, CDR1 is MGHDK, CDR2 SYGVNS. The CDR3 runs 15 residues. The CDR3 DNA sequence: TGTGCCAGCAGTGATCCCAGGGCGGGAAAAGAGACCCAGTACTTC. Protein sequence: CASSDPRAGKETQYF.

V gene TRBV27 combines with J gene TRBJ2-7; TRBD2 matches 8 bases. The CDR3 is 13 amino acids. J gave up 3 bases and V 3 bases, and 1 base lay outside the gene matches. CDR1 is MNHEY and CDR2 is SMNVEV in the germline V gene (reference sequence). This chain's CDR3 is CASSFLAGYEQYF. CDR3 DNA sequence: TGTGCCAGCAGTTTTCTAGCGGGCTACGAGCAGTACTTC.

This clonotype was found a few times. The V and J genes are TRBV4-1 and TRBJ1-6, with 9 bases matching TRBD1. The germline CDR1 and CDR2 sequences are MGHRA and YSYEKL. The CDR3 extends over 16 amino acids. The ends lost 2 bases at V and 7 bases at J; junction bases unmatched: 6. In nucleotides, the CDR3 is TGCGCCAGCAGCCAAACAGGGGGCGCGTGGAATTCACCCCTCCACTTT. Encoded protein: CASSQTGGAWNSPLHF.

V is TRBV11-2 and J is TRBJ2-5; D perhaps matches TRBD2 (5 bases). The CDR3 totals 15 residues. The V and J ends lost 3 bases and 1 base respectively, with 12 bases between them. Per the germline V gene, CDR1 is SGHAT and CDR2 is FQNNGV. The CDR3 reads CASSFSGLLQETQYF. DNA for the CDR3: TGTGCCAGCAGCTTTTCGGGGTTACTCCAAGAGACCCAGTACTTC.

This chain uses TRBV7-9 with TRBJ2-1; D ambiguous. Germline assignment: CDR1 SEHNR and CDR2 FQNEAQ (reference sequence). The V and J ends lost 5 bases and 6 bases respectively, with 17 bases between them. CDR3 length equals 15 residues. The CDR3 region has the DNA TGTGCCAGCAGCCCCCCTTTTCGTCTCGGCAATGAGCAGTTCTTC. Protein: CASSPPFRLGNEQFF.

CDR3 coding DNA: TGCAGTGCTAGACCCTTGGTCCGGACAGGGAGCTACAATGAGCAGTTCTTC. Its protein product is CSARPLVRTGSYNEQFF. The genes are TRBV20-1 and TRBJ2-1, with TRBD1 matching 8 bases. Losses at the gene ends were 2 bases for V and 3 bases for J; bases not matched to a gene: 12. The CDR3 totals 17 residues. Germline V gene data show CDR1 as DFQATT and CDR2 as SNEGSKA (reference sequence).